These T cell receptor beta chains were read from a single sample in a study of blood T cell repertoires in COVID-19. The protocol was immunoSEQ multiplex PCR, while the TCRdb copy is restricted to in-frame clones and leaves out a portion. Here the sample spans around 300,000 clones, approximately 88% being singletons. The sample taken for sequencing was peripheral blood. These receptors were obtained from a woman aged 40 to 55 who had recovered from COVID-19. CDR3s leave out the opening cysteine and the closing phenylalanine or tryptophan. The order of the fields is D gene, J gene, V gene, CDR3 protein. A D gene is named only where the DNA matches it firmly.

- | TRBJ2-3 | TRBV30 | AWTGAADTQY
TRBD1 | TRBJ2-7 | TRBV4-2 | ASSQLAGTGDLYEQY
TRBD1 | TRBJ1-1 | TRBV5-1 | ASSLQTGGNAEAF
TRBD2 | TRBJ2-7 | TRBV30 | AWTSGRSNYEQY
TRBD1 | TRBJ2-7 | TRBV3-1/TRBV3-2 | ASSHGQGAYEQY
- | TRBJ2-7 | TRBV7-3 | ASSLIRGASYEQY
- | TRBJ2-5 | TRBV7-2 | ASSLSRSAAAVTQY
- | TRBJ2-1 | TRBV10-1 | ASRNTLGGGGEQF
- | TRBJ1-3 | TRBV7-2 | ASSLGQTNTIY
TRBD2 | TRBJ2-1 | TRBV7-8 | ASSLVAGGPNEQF
- | TRBJ1-1 | TRBV19 | ASKGGVNTEAF
TRBD2 | TRBJ2-7 | TRBV11-3 | ASSLAGGEYEQY
TRBD1 | TRBJ1-1 | TRBV28 | ASSFPRTGDTEAF
- | TRBJ2-7 | TRBV11-2 | ASSLAFGLPYEQY
TRBD1 | TRBJ1-2 | TRBV28 | ASLPGDRVSYGYT
- | TRBJ2-5 | TRBV5-1 | ASSLDRGGGETQY
- | TRBJ1-4 | TRBV12-3/TRBV12-4 | ASTQGQEKLF
- | TRBJ2-7 | TRBV7-8 | ASSPGLSQY
- | TRBJ2-5 | TRBV9 | ASSGSLQETQY
TRBD1 | TRBJ1-2 | TRBV6-4 | ASSRGTGGIWYGYT
TRBD2 | TRBJ2-7 | TRBV19 | ASSNVGTSVQGQY
TRBD1 | TRBJ2-1 | TRBV15 | ATSRDWDRAYNEQF
TRBD1 | TRBJ2-2 | TRBV25-1 | ASSGPRGQGVNTGELF
TRBD1 | TRBJ1-2 | TRBV6-6 | ASSYGPGQGANGYT
TRBD1 | TRBJ1-3 | TRBV9 | ASSPTGVRAGNTIY
TRBD1 | TRBJ1-1 | TRBV7-8 | ASSAGQGSNTEAF
- | TRBJ2-1 | TRBV28 | ASTLWGGSYNEQF
- | TRBJ2-1 | TRBV10-1 | ASSALPNNEQF
- | TRBJ1-3 | TRBV9 | ASSVDGLISSGNTIY
TRBD2 | TRBJ2-1 | TRBV10-3 | ATRLGTNNNEQF
- | TRBJ1-1 | TRBV6-5 | ASSYGPSMNTEAF